The 21 T cell receptor beta chains in this list originate from one sample, sequenced in a study of spatial heterogeneity in lung cancer (dated by TCRdb to about 2019). The time point label for this specimen denotes: sample taken at primary tumor resection. Receptors were amplified or captured by 5' RACE. The instrument given in TCRdb is NextSeq 500. TCRdb redid the processing of the public reads, applying fastp at Q25 and MiXCR, and retained in-frame beta chains. Identical CDR3 proteins give one entry, which carries the most common genes and DNA. The sample yields under 25,000 distinct CDR3 sequences; 7% were counted once. Together, the top ten hold around an eighth of the sample. The material sequenced was PBMCs, taken at surgery. Receptor source: a male donor with early-stage non-small cell lung cancer.

In this sample, this clonotype turned up many times. The V call is TRBV27, the J call TRBJ1-1, with TRBD1 as a possible D gene (6 bases). V lost 2 bases to trimming and J lost 1 base, with 20 bases between them. Germline CDR1 MNHEY, CDR2 SMNVEV (reference sequence). The CDR3 has 18 amino acids. In nucleotides, the CDR3 is TGTGCCAGCAGTTTACCTCGACAGGCACGATTCACGAACACTGAAGCTTTCTTT. Encoded protein: CASSLPRQARFTNTEAFF.

This clonotype was counted only a few times. J is TRBJ2-5 and V is TRBV3-1; no reliable D call. V was trimmed by 0 bases and J by 5 bases, leaving 13 bases between them. Germline V gene lookup returns CDR1 LGHDT and CDR2 YNNKEL (reference sequence). The CDR3 loop spans 15 amino acids. For the CDR3, the DNA is TGTGCCAGCAGCCAAGATCAGAGTAGCCACGAGACCCAGTACTTC. Its translation is CASSQDQSSHETQYF.

This clonotype was observed at least ten times. V and J are TRBV12-5 and TRBJ2-7; D is possibly TRBD1 or TRBD2 (5 bases each). CDR1 LGHNT and CDR2 FRNRAP come from the germline V gene. Trimming shortened V by 1 base and J by 7 bases, and 11 bases separated the two germline ends. CDR3 length equals 13 residues. As DNA, the CDR3 is TGTGCTAGTGGTTTGGCCGGGGCCCCAGAGCAGTACGTC. Residues: CASGLAGAPEQYV.

The chain recombines TRBV6-1 with TRBJ2-1; TRBD2 agrees at 7 bases. The CDR3 totals 12 residues. V gave up 7 bases and J gave up 8 bases; unmatched junction bases: 5. CDR1 MNHNS and CDR2 SASEGT come from the germline V gene. The CDR3 bases are TGTGCCAGCATGGGCGGGAGCTATGAGCAGTTCTTC. Amino acids: CASMGGSYEQFF.

This clonotype was observed a few times. The chain combines TRBV5-8 with TRBJ2-3, with a possible D match to TRBD1 (6 bases). Germline lookup yields CDR1 SGHTS and CDR2 YDEGEE. This CDR3 region has 14 residues. The V end was cut by 0 bases, the J end by 1 base, with 6 bases between. This CDR3 reads CASSLDRGTDTQYF. DNA for the CDR3: TGTGCCAGCAGCTTGGACAGGGGCACAGATACGCAGTATTTT.

This clonotype showed up just a few times. This chain connects TRBV15 to TRBJ2-1; 8 bases are a match to TRBD2. V was pared by 0 bases and J by 7 bases, with 5 bases of the junction left unmatched. The CDR3 extends over 15 amino acids. Germline CDR1 and CDR2: LNHNV and YYDKDF (reference sequence). CDR3 coding DNA: TGTGCCACCAGCAGAGATAGAATAGCGGGGAATGAGCAGTTCTTC. Encoded protein: CATSRDRIAGNEQFF.

The sample holds a few counts of this clonotype. CDR3 sequence (DNA): TGCGCCAGCAGCTTGGTAGAGGGTCAAGAGACCCAGTACTTC. It specifies CASSLVEGQETQYF. The chain combines TRBV5-1 with TRBJ2-5; weak D call: TRBD2 (5 bases). V was clipped by 0 bases and J by 2 bases, with 8 bases between them. This CDR3 region has 14 residues. Germline loops: CDR1 SGHRS, CDR2 YFSETQ.

This clonotype showed up many times. The chain recombines TRBV5-1 with TRBJ2-1, with a weak D call TRBD1 (6 bases). This CDR3 region has 14 residues. V lost 5 bases to trimming and J lost 5 bases, with 14 bases between them. The germline CDR1 and CDR2 sequences are SGHRS and YFSETQ. The CDR3 reads CASSWTARDNEQFF. As DNA, the CDR3 is TGCGCCAGCAGTTGGACAGCGAGAGACAATGAGCAGTTCTTC. The whole variable domain, filled in from reference TRBV5-1 and TRBJ2-1, reads KAGVTQTPRYLIKTRGQQVTLSCSPISGHRSVSWYQQTPGQGLQFLFEYFSETQRNKGNFPGRFSGRQFSNSRSEMNVSTLELGDSALYLCASSWTARDNEQFFGPGTRLTVL.

The chain has TRBV29-1 and TRBJ2-6; no definite D call. This CDR3 spans 15 amino acids. CDR1 is SQVTM and CDR2 is ANQGSEA in the germline V gene. The ends were cut back, 5 bases at V and 0 bases at J, with 11 bases in the middle. The CDR3 sequence: CSVFVYSSGANVLTF. The CDR3 DNA is TGCAGCGTTTTTGTTTACAGCTCTGGGGCCAACGTCCTGACTTTC.

The table lists this clonotype with many counts. The chain carries TRBV2 and TRBJ1-4; perhaps TRBD1 as D (6 bases). V dropped 4 bases and J dropped 5 bases, with 17 bases sitting between them. This CDR3 has 16 residues. CDR1 is SNHLY and CDR2 is FYNNEI in the germline V gene. Here the CDR3 DNA reads TGTGCCAGCAGTGGGACTTACAGGGAGCTAAATGAAAAACTGTTTTTT. Translating it yields CASSGTYRELNEKLFF.

The chain joins TRBV2 to TRBJ2-3; a weak D match, TRBD2 (5 bases). The ends were cut back, 4 bases at V and 9 bases at J, with 11 bases in the middle. The V gene's germline CDR1 is SNHLY and CDR2 FYNNEI. The CDR3 runs 12 residues. DNA of the CDR3: TGTGCCAGCAGTGTATTTGGCGGGACGCAGTATTTT. It translates to CASSVFGGTQYF. The full variable domain, rest sourced from reference TRBV2 and TRBJ2-3, is EPEVTQTPSHQVTQMGQEVILRCVPISNHLYFYWYRQILGQKVEFLVSFYNNEISEKSEIFDDQFSVERPDGSNFTLKIRSTKLEDSAMYFCASSVFGGTQYFGPGTRLTVL.

This clonotype has a count of ten or more. The V and J genes are TRBV28 and TRBJ1-3; D is ambiguous. Deletions cut 8 bases from V and 8 bases from J, with 7 bases between. Germline CDR1 is MDHEN and CDR2 is SYDVKM. The CDR3 consists of 10 residues. CDR3 nucleotides: TGTGCCAGCTTCAAGTACACCATATATTTT. Translated, it gives CASFKYTIYF. The variable domain in full, completed from reference TRBV28 and TRBJ1-3, reads DVKVTQSSRYLVKRTGEKVFLECVQDMDHENMFWYRQDPGLGLRLIYFSYDVKMKEKGDIPEGYSVSREKKERFSLILESASTNQTSMYLCASFKYTIYFGEGSWLTVV.

The genes are TRBV20-1 and TRBJ2-3, with a tentative D call TRBD2 (6 bases). CDR3 size: 14 residues. The V end lost 5 bases, the J end lost 2 bases, and 14 bases lay between the germline ends. Germline V gene data show CDR1 as DFQATT and CDR2 as SNEGSKA (reference sequence). The chain's CDR3 is CSALSGRNTDTQYF. CDR3 bases: TGCAGTGCTTTAAGCGGGCGGAACACAGATACGCAGTATTTT.

The CDR3 DNA reads as TGTGCCAGCAAGGGCAGGGGGATTCAGGAGACCCAGTACTTC. Translation: CASKGRGIQETQYF. The chain links TRBV2 to TRBJ2-5, with 7 bases matching TRBD1. CDR3 size: 14 residues. Germline loops: CDR1 SNHLY, CDR2 FYNNEI. V was clipped by 7 bases and J by 5 bases; unmatched bases: 10.

In this sample, this clonotype turned up many times. V usage is TRBV27 and J usage is TRBJ2-7; 10 nucleotides align to TRBD1. Unmatched junction bases numbered 7, after V lost 4 bases and J lost 4 bases. The germline CDR1 and CDR2 sequences are MNHEY and SMNVEV (reference sequence). This CDR3 is built from 15 residues. CDR3: CASSWGTGALYEQYF. The CDR3 region has the DNA TGTGCCAGCAGTTGGGGGACAGGGGCCCTTTACGAGCAGTACTTC.

The chain couples TRBV27 to TRBJ2-4, with D possibly matching TRBD2 (7 bases). V lost 10 bases and J 9 bases, leaving 13 bases between the germline ends. CDR1 MNHEY and CDR2 SMNVEV come from the germline V gene (reference sequence). This CDR3 is built from 11 residues. The CDR3 bases are TGTGCCACCAGGGGAGGGGTCATTCAGTACTTC. Its protein is CATRGGVIQYF.

This clonotype appeared many times. The rearrangement uses TRBV20-1 and TRBJ2-7; a possible D gene is TRBD2 (6 bases). Trimming removed 0 bases at V and 5 bases at J, with 11 bases between. CDR3 length equals 13 residues. Germline CDR1 DFQATT, CDR2 SNEGSKA (reference sequence). CDR3 region: CSAREEGRNEQYF. The CDR3 DNA is TGCAGTGCTAGAGAGGAGGGCCGGAACGAGCAGTACTTC.

This clonotype was found many times. The CDR3 DNA follows: TGTGCCAGTACCCCATATGGGGGGGGACATAATGAAAAACTGTTTTTT. Translation: CASTPYGGGHNEKLFF. The J gene is TRBJ1-4, the V gene TRBV19; tentatively, D is TRBD1 (6 bases). Germline CDR1 and CDR2: LNHDA and SQIVND (reference sequence). The CDR3 spans 16 residues. Trimming cost V 7 bases and J 4 bases, with 19 bases left between them.

This clonotype was found many times. This rearrangement joins TRBV28 to TRBJ2-4, with D tentatively TRBD1 or TRBD2 (6 bases each). The germline CDR1 and CDR2 sequences are MDHEN and SYDVKM. V was shortened by 4 bases and J by 6 bases, with 13 bases between the two germline ends. This CDR3 has 14 residues. CDR3 amino acids: CASSWGQGLNIQYF. The CDR3 DNA follows: TGTGCCAGCAGTTGGGGGCAGGGACTAAACATTCAGTACTTC.

The chain employs TRBV21-1 and TRBJ2-7; TRBD1 is taken as the D call from the table, unchecked against the DNA. TRBV21-1 is a recognized pseudogene. The CDR3 loop spans 16 amino acids. In DNA, the CDR3 is TGTGCCAGCAGCAAAGCAGACAGGGAAACTTCCTACGAGCAGTACTTC. It encodes CASSKADRETSYEQYF.

This clonotype has ten or more counts. The chain carries TRBV5-1 and TRBJ2-5; TRBD2 aligns across 9 bases. This CDR3 has 16 residues. CDR1 SGHRS and CDR2 YFSETQ come from the germline V gene. The J segment lost 4 bases and the V segment lost 2 bases, leaving 9 bases of the junction unmatched. The DNA for the CDR3 is TGCGCCAGCAGCTTAGGGGCTAGCGGGGATGTAGAGACCCAGTACTTC. Residues: CASSLGASGDVETQYF.